This TCR beta chain was documented in a study of blood T cell repertoires in COVID-19. The J segment lost 2 bases and the V segment lost 6 bases, leaving 4 bases of the junction unmatched. This CDR3 comprises 13 residues. The germline gives CDR1 WSHSY, CDR2 SAAADI. This table comes from immunoSEQ multiplex PCR, and its TCRdb copy is limited to in-frame clones, with some not included. This table has approximately 260,000 clones, 88% appearing once. Source material: peripheral blood. The sequence was obtained from a woman aged 65 to 85 with COVID-19, enrolled during active disease. The chain employs TRBV10-2 and TRBJ2-7; TRBD1 aligns across 7 bases. CDR3 loop: CASRGQVTYEQYF. DNA of the CDR3: TGCGCCAGCAGAGGACAGGTAACCTACGAGCAGTACTTC.